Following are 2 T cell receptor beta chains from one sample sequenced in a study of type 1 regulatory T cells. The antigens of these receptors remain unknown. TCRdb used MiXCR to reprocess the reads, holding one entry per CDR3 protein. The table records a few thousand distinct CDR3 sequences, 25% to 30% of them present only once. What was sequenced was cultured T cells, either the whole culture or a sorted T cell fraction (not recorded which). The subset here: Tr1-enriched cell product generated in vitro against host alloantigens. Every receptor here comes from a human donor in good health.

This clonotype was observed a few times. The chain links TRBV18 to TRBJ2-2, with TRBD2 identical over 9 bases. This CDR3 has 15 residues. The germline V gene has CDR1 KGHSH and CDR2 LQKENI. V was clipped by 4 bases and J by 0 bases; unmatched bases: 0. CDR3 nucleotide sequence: TGTGCCAGCTCACTAGCGGGAGCGAACACCGGGGAGCTGTTTTTT. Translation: CASSLAGANTGELFF. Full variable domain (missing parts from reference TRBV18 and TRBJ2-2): NAGVMQNPRHLVRRRGQEARLRCSPMKGHSHVYWYRQLPEEGLKFMVYLQKENIIDESGMPKERFSAEFPKEGPSILRIQQVVRGDSAAYFCASSLAGANTGELFFGEGSRLTVL.

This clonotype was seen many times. CDR3 sequence reads: CASSPTKGLSGNEQFF. CDR3 nucleotide sequence: TGTGCCAGCAGTCCGACAAAGGGACTATCCGGCAATGAGCAGTTCTTC. The chain links TRBV12-3 or TRBV12-4 to TRBJ2-1; 7 nucleotides align to TRBD2. CDR3 size: 16 residues. With 5 bases clipped from V and 6 bases from J, the junction kept 13 bases outside the gene matches.